The 5 T cell receptor beta chains given below trace back to one sample, sequenced in a study of cytomegalovirus exposure and HLA in healthy donors. Amplification used 60 Vbeta primers and 13 Jbeta primers. Clones were sequenced by immunoSEQ multiplex PCR, and TCRdb holds only the in-frame ones, with some missing. The sample contains about 130,000 clones, roughly 18% of which appear only once. The material sequenced was PBMCs. Source of these receptors: a female donor in good health and CMV-seropositive.

The chain has TRBV25-1 and TRBJ1-2, with a weak D call TRBD1 (5 bases). The V end was cut by 5 bases, the J end by 4 bases, with 11 bases between. Germline V gives CDR1 MGHDK, CDR2 SYGVNS. This CDR3 comprises 13 residues. CDR3: CASSPSTAYGYTF. The CDR3 DNA is TGTGCCAGCAGTCCTTCGACAGCCTATGGCTACACCTTC.

This clone was found a few times. V usage is TRBV5-1 and J usage is TRBJ2-3, with 8 nucleotides matching TRBD2. The V and J ends lost 0 bases and 3 bases, in that order; junction bases with no gene match: 6. Germline CDR1 and CDR2: SGHRS and YFSETQ. The CDR3 runs 16 residues. The CDR3 DNA is TGCGCCAGCAGCTTGGTAGGGACTAGATTAACAGATACGCAGTATTTT. It yields the protein CASSLVGTRLTDTQYF. Combining the CDR3 with reference TRBV5-1 and TRBJ2-3 gives the whole variable domain KAGVTQTPRYLIKTRGQQVTLSCSPISGHRSVSWYQQTPGQGLQFLFEYFSETQRNKGNFPGRFSGRQFSNSRSEMNVSTLELGDSALYLCASSLVGTRLTDTQYFGPGTRLTVL.

This clone has more than one count but fewer than ten. This chain links TRBV20-1 with TRBJ1-1, with TRBD1 as a possible D gene (5 bases). Trimming removed 7 bases at V and 8 bases at J, with 11 bases between. CDR1 and CDR2 from the germline V gene are DFQATT and SNEGSKA (reference sequence). The CDR3 has 10 residues. The CDR3 DNA sequence: TGCAGTGGACAGAGCAGGGAAGCTTTCTTT. It is translated as CSGQSREAFF.

The chain uses TRBV28 and TRBJ2-7; 7 nucleotides agree with TRBD2. CDR1 is MDHEN and CDR2 is SYDVKM in the germline V gene. The CDR3 runs 16 residues. V was clipped by 3 bases and J by 0 bases; unmatched bases: 8. The CDR3 protein is CASSFGLAAYSYEQYF. The DNA for the CDR3 is TGTGCCAGCAGTTTTGGTCTAGCGGCTTACTCCTACGAGCAGTACTTC.

The V and J genes are TRBV6-1 and TRBJ1-4; D is unresolved. The V end was cut by 2 bases, the J end by 8 bases, with 6 bases between. Germline CDR1 MNHNS, CDR2 SASEGT. This CDR3 has 12 amino acids. The CDR3 loop reads CASSENMEKLFF. DNA for the CDR3: TGTGCCAGCAGTGAAAACATGGAAAAACTGTTTTTT.